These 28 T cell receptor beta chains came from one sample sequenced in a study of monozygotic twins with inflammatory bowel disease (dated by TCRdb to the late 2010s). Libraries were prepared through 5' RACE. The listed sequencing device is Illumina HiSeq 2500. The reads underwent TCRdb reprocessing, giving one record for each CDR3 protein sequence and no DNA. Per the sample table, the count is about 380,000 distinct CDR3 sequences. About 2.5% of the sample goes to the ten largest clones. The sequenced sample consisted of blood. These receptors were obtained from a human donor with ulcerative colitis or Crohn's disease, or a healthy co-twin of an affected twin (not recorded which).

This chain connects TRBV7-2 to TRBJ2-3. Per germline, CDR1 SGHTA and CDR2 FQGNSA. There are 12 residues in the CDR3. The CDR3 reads CASSYMPDTQYF. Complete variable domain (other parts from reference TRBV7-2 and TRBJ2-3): GAGVSQSPSNKVTEKGKDVELRCDPISGHTALYWYRQSLGQGLEFLIYFQGNSAPDKSGLPSDRFSAERTGGSVSTLTIQRTQQEDSAVYLCASSYMPDTQYFGPGTRLTVL.

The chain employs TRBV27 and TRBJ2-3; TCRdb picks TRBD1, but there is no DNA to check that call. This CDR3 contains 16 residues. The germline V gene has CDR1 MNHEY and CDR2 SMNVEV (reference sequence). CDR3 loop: CASNDRGPVEPDTQYF.

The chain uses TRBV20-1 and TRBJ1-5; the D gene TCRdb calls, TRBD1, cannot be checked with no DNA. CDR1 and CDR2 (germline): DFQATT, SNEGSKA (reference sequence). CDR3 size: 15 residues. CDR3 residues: CSASLGQFSNQPQHF.

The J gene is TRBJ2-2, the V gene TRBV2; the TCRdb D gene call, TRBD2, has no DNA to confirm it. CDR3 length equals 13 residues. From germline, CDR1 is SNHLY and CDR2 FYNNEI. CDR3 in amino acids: CASRGTRAGELFF.

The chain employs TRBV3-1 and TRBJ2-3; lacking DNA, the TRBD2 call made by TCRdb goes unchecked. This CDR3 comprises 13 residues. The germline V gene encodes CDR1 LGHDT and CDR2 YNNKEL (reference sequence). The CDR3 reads CASSQGAAGTQYF.

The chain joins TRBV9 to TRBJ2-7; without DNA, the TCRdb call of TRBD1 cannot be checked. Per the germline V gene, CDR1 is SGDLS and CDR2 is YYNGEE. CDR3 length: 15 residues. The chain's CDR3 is CASSTSTDSFHEQYF.

CDR3 amino acids: CASSLDSPANTGELFF. The rearrangement links TRBV5-4 to TRBJ2-2. This CDR3 is built from 16 residues. In germline, CDR1 is SGHNT, CDR2 YYREEE (reference sequence).

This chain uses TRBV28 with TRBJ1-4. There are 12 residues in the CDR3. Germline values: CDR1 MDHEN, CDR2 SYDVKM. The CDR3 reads CASTDLVGKLFF.

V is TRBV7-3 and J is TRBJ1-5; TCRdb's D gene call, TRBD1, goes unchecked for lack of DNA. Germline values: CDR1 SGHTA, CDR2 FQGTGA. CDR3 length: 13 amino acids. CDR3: CASSIDRGQPQHF.

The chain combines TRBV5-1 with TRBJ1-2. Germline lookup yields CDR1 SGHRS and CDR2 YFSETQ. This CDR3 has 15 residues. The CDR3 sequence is CASSLGILTNYGYTF.

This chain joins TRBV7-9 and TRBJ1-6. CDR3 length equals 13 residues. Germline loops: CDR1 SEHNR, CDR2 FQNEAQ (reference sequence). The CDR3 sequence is CASSLAYASALHF. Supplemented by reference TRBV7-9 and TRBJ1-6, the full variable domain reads DTGVSQNPRHKITKRGQNVTFRCDPISEHNRLYWYRQTLGQGPEFLTYFQNEAQLEKSRLLSDRFSAERPKGSFSTLEIQRTEQGDSAMYLCASSLAYASALHFGNGTRLTVT.

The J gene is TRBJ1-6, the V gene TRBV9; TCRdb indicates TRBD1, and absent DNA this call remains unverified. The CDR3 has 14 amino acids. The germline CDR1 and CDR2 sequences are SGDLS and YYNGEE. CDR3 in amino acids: CASSAGTGASPLHF.

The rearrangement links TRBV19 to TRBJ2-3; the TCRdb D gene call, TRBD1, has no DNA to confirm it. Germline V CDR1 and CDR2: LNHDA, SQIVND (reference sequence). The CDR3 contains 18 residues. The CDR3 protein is CASSISRIANLRTDTQYF.

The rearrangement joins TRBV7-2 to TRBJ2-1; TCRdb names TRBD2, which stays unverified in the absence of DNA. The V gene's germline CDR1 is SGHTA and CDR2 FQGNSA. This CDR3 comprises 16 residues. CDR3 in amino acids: CASSLAGLASYNEQFF.

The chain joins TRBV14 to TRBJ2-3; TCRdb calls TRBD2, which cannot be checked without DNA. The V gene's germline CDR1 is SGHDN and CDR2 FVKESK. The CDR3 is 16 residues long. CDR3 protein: CASSETSGVRTDTQYF.

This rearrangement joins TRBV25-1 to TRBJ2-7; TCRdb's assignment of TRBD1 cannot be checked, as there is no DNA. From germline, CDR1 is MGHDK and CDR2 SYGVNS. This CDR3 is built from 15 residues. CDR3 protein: CASSEWTTGHYEQYF.

The CDR3 here is CASSPTIAGYEQYF. This chain links TRBV5-1 with TRBJ2-7; checking the TCRdb D call of TRBD2 is not possible without DNA. The CDR3 is 14 amino acids. The germline gives CDR1 SGHRS, CDR2 YFSETQ.

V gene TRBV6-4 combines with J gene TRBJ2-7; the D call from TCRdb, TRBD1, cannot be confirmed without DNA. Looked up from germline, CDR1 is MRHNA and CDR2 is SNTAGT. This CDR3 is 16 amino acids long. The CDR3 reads CASSDTGTAKPYEQYF.

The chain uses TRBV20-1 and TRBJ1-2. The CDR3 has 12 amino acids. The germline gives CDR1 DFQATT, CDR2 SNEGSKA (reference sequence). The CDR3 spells CSAAGSNYGYTF.

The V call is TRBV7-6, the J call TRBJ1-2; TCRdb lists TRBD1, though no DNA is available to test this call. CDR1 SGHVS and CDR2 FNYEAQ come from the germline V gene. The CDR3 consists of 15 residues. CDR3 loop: CASSLFQGSDYGYTF.

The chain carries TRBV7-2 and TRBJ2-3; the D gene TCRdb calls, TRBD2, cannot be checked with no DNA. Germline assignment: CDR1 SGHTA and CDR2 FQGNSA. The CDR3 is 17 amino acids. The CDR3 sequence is CASSLRGLAGVTDTQYF.

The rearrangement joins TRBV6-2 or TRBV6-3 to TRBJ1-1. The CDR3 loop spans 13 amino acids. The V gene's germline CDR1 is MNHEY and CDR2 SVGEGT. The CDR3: CASSYMTSTEAFF.

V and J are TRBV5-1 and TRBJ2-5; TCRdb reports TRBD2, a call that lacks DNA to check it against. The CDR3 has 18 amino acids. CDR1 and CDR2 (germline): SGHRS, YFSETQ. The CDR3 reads CASSLKPTVTSLFETQYF.

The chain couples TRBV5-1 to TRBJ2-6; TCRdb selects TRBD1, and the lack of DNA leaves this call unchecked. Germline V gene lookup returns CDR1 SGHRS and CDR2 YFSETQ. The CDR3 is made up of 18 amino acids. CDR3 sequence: CASSLDPQGASGANVLTF. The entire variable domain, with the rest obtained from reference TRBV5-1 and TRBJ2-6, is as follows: KAGVTQTPRYLIKTRGQQVTLSCSPISGHRSVSWYQQTPGQGLQFLFEYFSETQRNKGNFPGRFSGRQFSNSRSEMNVSTLELGDSALYLCASSLDPQGASGANVLTFGAGSRLTVL.

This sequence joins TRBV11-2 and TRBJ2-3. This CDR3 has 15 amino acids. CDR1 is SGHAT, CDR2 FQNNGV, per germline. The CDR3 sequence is CASSGEVLSTDTQYF.

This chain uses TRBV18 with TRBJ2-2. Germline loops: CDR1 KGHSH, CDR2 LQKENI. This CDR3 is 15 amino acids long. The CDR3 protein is CASSPTTVNTGELFF.

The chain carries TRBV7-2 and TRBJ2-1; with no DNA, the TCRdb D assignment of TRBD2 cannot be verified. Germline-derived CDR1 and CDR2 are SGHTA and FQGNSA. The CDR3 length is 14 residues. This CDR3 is CASSLVQAGSEQFF.

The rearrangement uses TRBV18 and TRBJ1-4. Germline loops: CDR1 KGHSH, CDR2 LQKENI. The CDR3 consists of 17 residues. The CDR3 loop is CASSRIPPGRTNEKLFF. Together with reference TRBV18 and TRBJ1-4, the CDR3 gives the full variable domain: NAGVMQNPRHLVRRRGQEARLRCSPMKGHSHVYWYRQLPEEGLKFMVYLQKENIIDESGMPKERFSAEFPKEGPSILRIQQVVRGDSAAYFCASSRIPPGRTNEKLFFGSGTQLSVL.